These T cell receptor beta chains were read from a single sample in a study of cytomegalovirus exposure and HLA in healthy donors. Measured with immunoSEQ multiplex PCR; TCRdb has only the in-frame clones, and not every one. This sample has about 110,000 clones, with over 65% found just once. Input material: PBMCs. Receptor source: a man aged 40-49 years in good health and CMV-seropositive. CDR3s include the opening cysteine and the closing phenylalanine or tryptophan. Each record gives: V gene, D gene, J gene, CDR3 protein. The D gene is left open where the match is weak.

>TRBV28|NA|TRBJ1-1
CASSLPGGGEAFF
>TRBV23-1|TRBD2|TRBJ2-5
CASMRGGLETQYF
>TRBV30|TRBD1|TRBJ2-1
CAWTTGVSNEQFF
>TRBV5-1|TRBD2|TRBJ2-1
CASSLGTSGRGPNEQFF
>TRBV27|NA|TRBJ2-1
CASLKGQGVFNEQFF
>TRBV6-5|NA|TRBJ2-5
CASSYSIQKRETQYF
>TRBV11-1|NA|TRBJ2-1
CASSLGGGALNEQFF
>TRBV7-3|TRBD2|TRBJ2-3
CASSETSGALTDTQYF
>TRBV7-9|NA|TRBJ1-1
CASSSSQGFTEAFF
>TRBV5-1|NA|TRBJ2-6
CASSLDGSSGANGLTF
>TRBV28|NA|TRBJ1-5
CASSRRSYSNQPQHF
>TRBV6-5|NA|TRBJ2-2
CASSYLSDSGELFF
>TRBV27|TRBD1|TRBJ2-3
CASATGGRADTQYF
>TRBV28|TRBD1|TRBJ1-5
CASSWTGNNQPQHF
>TRBV6-5|NA|TRBJ2-3
CASSFRTDTQYF
>TRBV6-6|TRBD2|TRBJ2-1
CASSTGTSGYNEQFF
>TRBV19|NA|TRBJ1-2
CASRSGPYGYTF
>TRBV7-2|TRBD1|TRBJ2-3
CASSLEATTGGRTDTQYF
>TRBV29-1|NA|TRBJ2-1
CSVEAGFFNEQFF
>TRBV21-1|NA|TRBJ1-2
CASSKAAGGYTF
>TRBV6-1|TRBD1|TRBJ1-1
CASSVGQGNTEAFF
>TRBV4-3|TRBD1|NA
CASSQRQGGPYEQYF
>TRBV7-9|TRBD1|TRBJ1-6
CASSLARGQLDSPLHF
>TRBV29-1|TRBD2|TRBJ2-1
CSGKRTSDYNEQFF
>TRBV7-2|NA|TRBJ1-4
CASSSWTESGEKLFF
>TRBV19|NA|TRBJ1-6
CASSIAPGDSPLHF
>TRBV28|NA|TRBJ1-2
CASSLVGQNYGYTF
>TRBV27|NA|TRBJ2-5
CASSPVTGKFETQYF
>TRBV30|TRBD1|TRBJ1-3
CAWSGDRGSGNTIYF
>TRBV5-4|NA|TRBJ2-5
CASSSPLGETQYF
>TRBV5-4|TRBD2|TRBJ2-7
CASSLSSGRSYEQYF
>TRBV19|NA|TRBJ2-2
CASTSGLIKDVNTGELFF
>TRBV19|TRBD2|TRBJ2-5
CASRQPGLGEETQYF
>TRBV27|NA|TRBJ2-7
CASSPRLVTGIPYEQYF
>TRBV9|TRBD2|TRBJ2-5
CASSPGLAGRETQYF
>TRBV6-4|NA|TRBJ1-1
CASGRERDTEAFF
>TRBV7-2|TRBD2|TRBJ2-5
CASSSGLAGGVGGQYF
>TRBV7-3|NA|TRBJ2-1
CASSLSGPSSYNEQFF
>TRBV27|TRBD1|TRBJ1-6
CASSFIGTAGGSPLHF
>TRBV9|TRBD2|TRBJ2-1
CASSVAAGGSYNEQFF
>TRBV7-3|NA|TRBJ2-2
CASSLSPPDSAGELFF
>TRBV5-1|TRBD1|TRBJ2-1
CASSPGTGGYNEQFF
>TRBV4-1|NA|TRBJ1-3
CASSQVPTAGNTIYF
>TRBV5-1|NA|TRBJ1-1
CASSLEAVVTEAFF
>TRBV2|TRBD2|TRBJ2-5
CASKGGSGDQETQYF
>TRBV9|TRBD2|TRBJ2-5
CASSIGSSGGAGLETQYF
>TRBV30|TRBD1|TRBJ1-2
CAWSVSDREIRGYTF
>TRBV10-2|NA|TRBJ1-1
CASSLTPGNTEAFF
>TRBV4-1|NA|TRBJ1-1
CASSPDGLMNTEAFF
>TRBV11-2|TRBD1|TRBJ2-2
CASSLDSGTAFTGELFF
>TRBV19|TRBD1|TRBJ1-5
CASSHTGGRGQPQHF
>TRBV27|TRBD1|TRBJ1-6
CASSPSGTGYSPLHF
>TRBV7-2|NA|TRBJ2-5
CASSLRGFGGKETQYF
>TRBV5-6|NA|TRBJ2-7
CASSFSRSYEQYF